A single sample is the source of the 20 T cell receptor beta chains below, sequenced in a study of blood T cell repertoires in COVID-19. Only in-frame clones appear in the TCRdb table, and some are missing; sequencing was by immunoSEQ multiplex PCR. The sample consists of under 200,000 clones, approximately 87% of them appearing once. The specimen sequenced was peripheral blood. The receptors shown here come from a woman aged 60 to 75 with COVID-19, enrolled during active disease.

V gene TRBV5-6 combines with J gene TRBJ1-2, with unresolved D. Per germline, CDR1 SGHDT and CDR2 YYEEEE. V was shortened by 4 bases and J by 3 bases, with 13 bases between the two germline ends. CDR3 length: 14 residues. The CDR3 bases are TGTGCCAGCAGCCAAGGCCCGACTGACTATGGCTACACCTTC. It yields the protein CASSQGPTDYGYTF.

The gene calls are TRBV6-5 and TRBJ2-7; 8 nucleotides align to TRBD1. Germline trimming cut 4 bases from V and 3 bases from J; bases unmatched to any gene: 8. Germline V gene data show CDR1 as MNHEY and CDR2 as SVGAGI. This CDR3 contains 15 residues. The CDR3 loop reads CASSLMTGEGYEQYF. The DNA for the CDR3 is TGTGCCAGCAGTTTAATGACAGGGGAAGGCTACGAGCAGTACTTC.

This chain joins TRBV21-1 and TRBJ1-2; the table's D call, TRBD1, has no DNA check behind it. TRBV21-1 counts as a pseudogene. This CDR3 contains 21 residues. For the CDR3, the DNA is TGTGCCAGCAGCAAAACGCCGGGACAGGCCACTTCACGGTCAGTATATGATGGCTACACCTTC. It encodes CASSKTPGQATSRSVYDGYTF.

The chain combines TRBV24-1 with TRBJ2-2; 7 bases are a match to TRBD1. V lost 4 bases, J lost 6 bases, and 10 bases stayed unmatched. Germline CDR1 reads KGHDR; CDR2 reads SFDVKD. This CDR3 comprises 16 residues. CDR3 residues: CATSDPGPTGPGELFF. CDR3 bases: TGTGCCACCAGTGACCCCGGACCGACAGGGCCCGGGGAGCTGTTTTTT.

The chain couples TRBV9 to TRBJ1-6; 8 bases are shared with TRBD1. The CDR3 contains 16 residues. V was clipped by 3 bases and J by 8 bases; unmatched bases: 10. Per the germline V gene, CDR1 is SGDLS and CDR2 is YYNGEE. The CDR3 loop reads CASSAPAGTGDSPLHF. CDR3 in DNA: TGTGCCAGCAGCGCCCCGGCCGGGACAGGTGATTCACCCCTCCACTTT.

The chain combines TRBV10-1 with TRBJ2-1, with 8 nucleotides matching TRBD1. The germline V gene has CDR1 WNHNN and CDR2 SYGVQD (reference sequence). V shed 8 bases and J 9 bases; nucleotides not matched to a gene: 6. The CDR3 has 12 residues. The CDR3, as DNA: TGCGCCAGCCGAGGACAGGGAACTGAGCAGTTCTTC. Translating it yields CASRGQGTEQFF.

V is TRBV28 and J is TRBJ1-1, with 9 bases fitting TRBD1. V shed 2 bases, J shed 3 bases, and the junction held 4 bases outside the gene matches. CDR3 length equals 15 residues. Germline-derived CDR1 and CDR2 are MDHEN and SYDVKM. The CDR3 here is CASSLPGTGYTEAFF. The CDR3, as DNA: TGTGCCAGCAGTTTACCCGGGACAGGGTACACTGAAGCTTTCTTT. Combining the CDR3 with reference TRBV28 and TRBJ1-1 gives the whole variable domain DVKVTQSSRYLVKRTGEKVFLECVQDMDHENMFWYRQDPGLGLRLIYFSYDVKMKEKGDIPEGYSVSREKKERFSLILESASTNQTSMYLCASSLPGTGYTEAFFGQGTRLTVV.

This clone was picked up a small number of times. The chain uses TRBV7-2 and TRBJ1-1; no reliable D call. CDR1 and CDR2 from the germline V gene are SGHTA and FQGNSA. V lost 3 bases to trimming and J lost 1 base, with 9 bases between them. The CDR3 is 14 residues long. The DNA of the CDR3 is TGTGCCAGCAGCTTCAGGCGGGGGAACACTGAAGCTTTCTTT. It encodes CASSFRRGNTEAFF.

This clone has just one count. The chain carries TRBV27 and TRBJ1-5, with a tentative D call TRBD1 (6 bases). Germline CDR1 and CDR2: MNHEY and SMNVEV (reference sequence). Trimming removed 5 bases at V and 4 bases at J, with 12 bases between. CDR3 length: 14 residues. Written as DNA, the CDR3 is TGTGCCAGCAGTATACAGGGAGGGAATCAGCCCCAGCATTTT. Protein product: CASSIQGGNQPQHF.

This clone was seen once. A much larger clone differs by one base, so this may be a read error. Other DNA sequences in this specimen translate into the identical CDR3. V and J are TRBV20-1 and TRBJ1-3, with TRBD1 matching 8 bases. The germline gives CDR1 DFQATT, CDR2 SNEGSKA (reference sequence). The CDR3 totals 16 residues. The CDR3, as DNA: TGTAGTGCTAGTCGGGACAGGCGACTCTCTGGAAACACCATATATTTT. It encodes CSASRDRRLSGNTIYF.

This clone has just a few counts. This chain joins TRBV30 and TRBJ2-7, with D possibly matching TRBD1 (6 bases). Trimming shortened V by 6 bases and J by 7 bases, and 13 bases separated the two germline ends. This CDR3 has 11 amino acids. Germline lookup yields CDR1 GTSNPN and CDR2 SVGIG (reference sequence). In nucleotides, the CDR3 is TGTGCCTGCTCGGGTAGGGGGGAGCAGTACTTC. Its protein is CACSGRGEQYF.

The rearrangement links TRBV29-1 to TRBJ1-4; tentative D call: TRBD1 (6 bases). The V and J ends lost 8 bases and 7 bases respectively, with 17 bases between them. This CDR3 contains 13 residues. Germline V lookup: CDR1 SQVTM, CDR2 ANQGSEA. The DNA for the CDR3 is TGCAGCTCAACAGGGTGGGGGAGTGAAAAACTGTTTTTT. It is translated as CSSTGWGSEKLFF.

This clone has a single count. The gene calls are TRBV19 and TRBJ2-1, with D possibly TRBD2 on 6 matching bases. Germline V lookup: CDR1 LNHDA, CDR2 SQIVND (reference sequence). CDR3 length: 15 amino acids. The germline V and J ends were trimmed by 3 bases and 10 bases, with 19 bases remaining between them. The CDR3 here is CASSISAGSPGEQFF. DNA of the CDR3: TGTGCCAGTAGTATTTCGGCGGGGTCCCCCGGCGAGCAGTTCTTC.

The genes are TRBV19 and TRBJ2-7, with TRBD1 matching over 11 bases. Germline-derived CDR1 and CDR2 are LNHDA and SQIVND (reference sequence). V dropped 9 bases and J dropped 3; count of bases not matched to a gene: 10. The CDR3 covers 15 residues. The CDR3 spells CASRSGQGAVYEQYF. The CDR3 nucleotides are TGTGCCAGCAGGAGCGGACAGGGGGCTGTCTACGAGCAGTACTTC.

The chain recombines TRBV27 with TRBJ1-6; TRBD1 might be the D (6 bases). CDR1 is MNHEY and CDR2 is SMNVEV in the germline V gene (reference sequence). CDR3 length equals 15 residues. Trimming left V 5 bases short and J 12 bases short, with 20 bases between. The CDR3 region has the DNA TGTGCCAGCAGTCAAAAGGTCGGGACAAAATTACCCCTCCACTTT. Its protein product is CASSQKVGTKLPLHF.

The CDR3, as DNA: TGTGCCAGCAGCGATGGGACACGGACTTACTATAACTATGGCTACACCTTC. Protein: CASSDGTRTYYNYGYTF. This chain connects TRBV5-6 to TRBJ1-2; a weak D match, TRBD1 (6 bases). V lost 4 bases and J lost 1, with 20 bases in between. Germline lookup yields CDR1 SGHDT and CDR2 YYEEEE. The length of the CDR3 is 17 residues.

The chain links TRBV2 to TRBJ2-7, with TRBD1 matching 9 bases. Germline values: CDR1 SNHLY, CDR2 FYNNEI. Trimming at V came to 4 bases and at J to 6 bases, leaving 7 bases not matched to a gene. The CDR3 has 14 amino acids. The CDR3 spells CASSGDRALREQYF. Here the CDR3 DNA reads TGTGCCAGCAGTGGGGACAGGGCACTTCGCGAGCAGTACTTC. Filled out from reference TRBV2 and TRBJ2-7, the complete variable domain reads EPEVTQTPSHQVTQMGQEVILRCVPISNHLYFYWYRQILGQKVEFLVSFYNNEISEKSEIFDDQFSVERPDGSNFTLKIRSTKLEDSAMYFCASSGDRALREQYFGPGTRLTVT.

As concerns this clone: This CDR3 is also generated by other DNA sequences in the sample. The chain is built from TRBV6-2 or TRBV6-3 and TRBJ2-5; TRBD2 matches at 10 bases. The V gene's germline CDR1 is MNHEY and CDR2 SVGEGT. The ends lost 5 bases at V and 0 bases at J; junction bases unmatched: 3. The CDR3 runs 15 residues. The CDR3 region has the DNA TGTGCCAGCAGTCAGACTAGCGGGTACCAAGAGACCCAGTACTTC. It codes for CASSQTSGYQETQYF.

This clone came up once. V gene TRBV7-2 combines with J gene TRBJ1-2; D possibly corresponds to TRBD1 (5 bases). The CDR3 sequence is 15 residues long. The V gene's germline CDR1 is SGHTA and CDR2 FQGNSA. Trimming removed 2 bases from V and 3 bases from J, with 13 bases in between. The CDR3 DNA reads as TGTGCCAGCAGCTTACTGGACATAGGGTACTATGGCTACACCTTC. It codes for CASSLLDIGYYGYTF.

The chain joins TRBV4-3 to TRBJ1-2, with a tentative D call TRBD1 (6 bases). The V gene's germline CDR1 is LGHNA and CDR2 YSLEER. The germline V and J ends were trimmed by 3 bases and 3 bases, with 8 bases remaining between them. The CDR3 spans 13 residues. DNA for the CDR3: TGCGCCAGCAGCCAGCGACAGGACTATGGCTACACCTTC. Translation: CASSQRQDYGYTF.